This T cell receptor (beta chain) is from a study of blood T cells in healthy people across ages. Whole-study findings and limits: Per-million-T-cell TCR beta diversity fell roughly linearly with age. Lack of knowledge of donor CMV status possibly confounded expanded clonotype changes.

Trimming took off 4 bases at V and 5 bases at J, with 8 bases between the two ends. The CDR3 is 11 residues long. Germline V lookup: CDR1 SQVTM, CDR2 ANQGSEA. This clonotype has a count of ten or more. Its antigen is still unknown. The second PCR ran roughly 6 to 11 cycles with a sample-barcoded 5' primer and J-beta primers. TCRdb re-called the 5' RACE reads with MiXCR, one entry per CDR3 protein. The sample contains over a million distinct CDR3 sequences, less than 50% of which appear only once. Each sample yielded at least 6.5 million isolated PBMCs. The clonotype was recovered from a woman between 55 and 75 years old in good health. The sequenced material came from blood. V gene TRBV29-1 combines with J gene TRBJ2-5; D unclear. CDR3 coding DNA: TGCAGCGTTGGGGATTTGGAGACCCAGTACTTC. This translates into CSVGDLETQYF.